This TCR beta chain was captured by sequencing in a study of blood T cell repertoires in COVID-19. The method was immunoSEQ multiplex PCR; TCRdb's version includes in-frame clones alone and lacks a portion of them. The sample records about 62,000 clones, over 70% being singletons. Germline assignment: CDR1 SGHTA and CDR2 FQGNSA. This CDR3 has 15 residues. V was clipped by 0 bases and J by 3 bases; unmatched bases: 3. This sequence originates from a human donor in a cohort sampled during active COVID-19. Sequenced sample: peripheral blood. The chain uses TRBV7-2 and TRBJ2-7, with TRBD2 identical over 9 bases. CDR3 protein: CASSLAAGGVYEQYF. CDR3 DNA: TGTGCCAGCAGCTTAGCAGCGGGGGGTGTCTACGAGCAGTACTTC.